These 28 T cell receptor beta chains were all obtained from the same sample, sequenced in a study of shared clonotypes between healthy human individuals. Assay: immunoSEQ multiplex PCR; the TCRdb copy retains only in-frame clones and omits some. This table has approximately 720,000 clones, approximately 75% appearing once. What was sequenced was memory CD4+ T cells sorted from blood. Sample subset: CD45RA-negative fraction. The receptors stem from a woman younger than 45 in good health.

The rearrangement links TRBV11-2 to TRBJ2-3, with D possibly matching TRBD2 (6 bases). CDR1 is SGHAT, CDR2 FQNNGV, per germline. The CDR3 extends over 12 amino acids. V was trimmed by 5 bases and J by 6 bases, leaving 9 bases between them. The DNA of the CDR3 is TGTGCCAGCAGCCCCGCGGGGGATACGCAGTATTTT. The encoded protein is CASSPAGDTQYF.

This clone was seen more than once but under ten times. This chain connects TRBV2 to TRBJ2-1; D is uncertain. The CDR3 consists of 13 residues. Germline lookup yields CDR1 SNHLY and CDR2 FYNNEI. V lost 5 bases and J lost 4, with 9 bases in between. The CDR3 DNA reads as TGTGCCAGCAGTATAAGAAATTACAATGAGCAGTTCTTC. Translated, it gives CASSIRNYNEQFF.

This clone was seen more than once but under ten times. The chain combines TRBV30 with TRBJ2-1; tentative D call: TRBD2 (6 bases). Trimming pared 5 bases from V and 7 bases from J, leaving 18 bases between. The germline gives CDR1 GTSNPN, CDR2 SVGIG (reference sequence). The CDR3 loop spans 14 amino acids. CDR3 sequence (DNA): TGTGCCTGGGCCTCGGGGGTAGCGATGAATGAGCAGTTCTTC. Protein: CAWASGVAMNEQFF.

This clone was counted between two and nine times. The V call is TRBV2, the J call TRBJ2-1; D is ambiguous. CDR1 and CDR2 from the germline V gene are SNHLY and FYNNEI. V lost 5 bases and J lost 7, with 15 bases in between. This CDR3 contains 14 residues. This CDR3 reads CASSPRTGLNEQFF. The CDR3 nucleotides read TGTGCCAGCAGTCCAAGGACGGGCCTGAATGAGCAGTTCTTC.

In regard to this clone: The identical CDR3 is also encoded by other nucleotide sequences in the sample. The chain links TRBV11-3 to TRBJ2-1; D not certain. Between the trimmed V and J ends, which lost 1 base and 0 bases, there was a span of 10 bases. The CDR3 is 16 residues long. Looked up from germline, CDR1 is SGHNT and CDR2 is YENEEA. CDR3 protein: CASSLAGPSSYNEQFF. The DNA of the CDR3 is TGTGCCAGCAGCTTAGCAGGCCCGAGCTCCTACAATGAGCAGTTCTTC.

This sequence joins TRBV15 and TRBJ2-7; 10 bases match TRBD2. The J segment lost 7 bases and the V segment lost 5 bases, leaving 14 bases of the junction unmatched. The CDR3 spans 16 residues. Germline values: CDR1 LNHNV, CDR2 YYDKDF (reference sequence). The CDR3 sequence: CATSLAASGSHREQYF. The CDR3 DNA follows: TGTGCCACCAGCCTCGCGGCTAGCGGGAGTCATAGGGAGCAGTACTTC.

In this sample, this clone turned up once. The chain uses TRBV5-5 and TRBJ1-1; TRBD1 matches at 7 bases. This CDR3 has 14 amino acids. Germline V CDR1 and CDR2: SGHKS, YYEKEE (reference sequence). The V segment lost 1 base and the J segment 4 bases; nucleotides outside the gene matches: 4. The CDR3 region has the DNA TGTGCCAGCAGCTTGACAGGGGCGGGCACTGAAGCTTTCTTT. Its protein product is CASSLTGAGTEAFF.

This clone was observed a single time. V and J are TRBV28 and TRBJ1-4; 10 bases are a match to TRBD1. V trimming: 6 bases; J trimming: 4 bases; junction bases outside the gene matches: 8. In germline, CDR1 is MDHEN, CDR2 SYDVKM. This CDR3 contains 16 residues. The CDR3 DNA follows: TGTGCCAGCAGGCCGGGACAGGGGTCATTTAATGAAAAACTGTTTTTT. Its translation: CASRPGQGSFNEKLFF. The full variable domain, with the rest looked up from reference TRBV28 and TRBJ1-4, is DVKVTQSSRYLVKRTGEKVFLECVQDMDHENMFWYRQDPGLGLRLIYFSYDVKMKEKGDIPEGYSVSREKKERFSLILESASTNQTSMYLCASRPGQGSFNEKLFFGSGTQLSVL.

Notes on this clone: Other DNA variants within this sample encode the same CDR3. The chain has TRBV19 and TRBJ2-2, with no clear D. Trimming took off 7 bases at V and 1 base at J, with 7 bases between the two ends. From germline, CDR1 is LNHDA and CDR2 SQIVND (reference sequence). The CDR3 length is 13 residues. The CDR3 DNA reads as TGTGCCAGTACCGCGGAGAACACCGGGGAGCTGTTTTTT. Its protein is CASTAENTGELFF.

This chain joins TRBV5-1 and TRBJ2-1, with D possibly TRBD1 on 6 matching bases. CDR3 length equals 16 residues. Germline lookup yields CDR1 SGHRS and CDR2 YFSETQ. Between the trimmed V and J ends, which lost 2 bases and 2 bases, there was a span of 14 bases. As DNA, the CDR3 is TGCGCCAGCAGCTTACAGGGTTTGGGAACCTACAATGAGCAGTTCTTC. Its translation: CASSLQGLGTYNEQFF.

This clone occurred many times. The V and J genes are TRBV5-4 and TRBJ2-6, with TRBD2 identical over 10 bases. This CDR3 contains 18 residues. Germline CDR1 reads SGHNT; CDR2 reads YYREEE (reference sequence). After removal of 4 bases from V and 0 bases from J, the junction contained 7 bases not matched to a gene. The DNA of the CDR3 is TGTGCCAGCAGCGTCGGGACTAGCGTCCACTCTGGGGCCAACGTCCTGACTTTC. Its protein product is CASSVGTSVHSGANVLTF.

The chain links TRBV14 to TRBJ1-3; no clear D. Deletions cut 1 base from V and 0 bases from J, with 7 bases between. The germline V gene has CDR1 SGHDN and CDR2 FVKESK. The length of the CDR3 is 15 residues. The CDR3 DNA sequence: TGTGCCAGCAGCCAAGTTCGTGGCTCTGGAAACACCATATATTTT. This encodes CASSQVRGSGNTIYF.

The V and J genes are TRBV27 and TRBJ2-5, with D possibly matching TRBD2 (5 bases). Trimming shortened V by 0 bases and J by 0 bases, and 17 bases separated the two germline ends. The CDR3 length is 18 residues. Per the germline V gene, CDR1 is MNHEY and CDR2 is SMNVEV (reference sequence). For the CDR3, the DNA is TGTGCCAGCAGTTTATCGGGAGCCCCGGGTCTGTACCAAGAGACCCAGTACTTC. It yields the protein CASSLSGAPGLYQETQYF.

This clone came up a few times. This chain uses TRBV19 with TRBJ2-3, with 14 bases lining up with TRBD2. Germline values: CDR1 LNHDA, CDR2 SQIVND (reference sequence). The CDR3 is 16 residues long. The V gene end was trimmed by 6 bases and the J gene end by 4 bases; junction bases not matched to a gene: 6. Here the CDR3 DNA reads TGTGCCAGTAGCCCGATGGGACTAGCGGGAGCAGATACGCAGTATTTT. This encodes CASSPMGLAGADTQYF.

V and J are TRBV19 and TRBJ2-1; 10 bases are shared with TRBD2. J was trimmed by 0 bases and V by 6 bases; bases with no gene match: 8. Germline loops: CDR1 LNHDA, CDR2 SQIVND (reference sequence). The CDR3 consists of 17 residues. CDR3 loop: CASSLRASGSSYNEQFF. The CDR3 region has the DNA TGTGCCAGTAGCTTGCGGGCTAGCGGGAGCTCCTACAATGAGCAGTTCTTC. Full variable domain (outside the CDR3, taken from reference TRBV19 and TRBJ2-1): DGGITQSPKYLFRKEGQNVTLSCEQNLNHDAMYWYRQDPGQGLRLIYYSQIVNDFQKGDIAEGYSVSREKKESFPLTVTSAQKNPTAFYLCASSLRASGSSYNEQFFGPGTRLTVL.

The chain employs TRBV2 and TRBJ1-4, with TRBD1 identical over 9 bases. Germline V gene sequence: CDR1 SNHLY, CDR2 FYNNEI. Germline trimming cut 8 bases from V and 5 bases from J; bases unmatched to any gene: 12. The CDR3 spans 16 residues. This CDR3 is CASLPAVGTGNEKLFF. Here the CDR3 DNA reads TGTGCCAGCCTCCCTGCCGTTGGGACAGGGAATGAAAAACTGTTTTTT. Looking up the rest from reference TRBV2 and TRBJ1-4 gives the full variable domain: EPEVTQTPSHQVTQMGQEVILRCVPISNHLYFYWYRQILGQKVEFLVSFYNNEISEKSEIFDDQFSVERPDGSNFTLKIRSTKLEDSAMYFCASLPAVGTGNEKLFFGSGTQLSVL.

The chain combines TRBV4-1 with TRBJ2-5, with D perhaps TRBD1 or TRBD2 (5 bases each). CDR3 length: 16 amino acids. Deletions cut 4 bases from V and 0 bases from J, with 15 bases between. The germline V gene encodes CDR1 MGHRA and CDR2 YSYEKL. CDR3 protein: CASSRGTATNQETQYF. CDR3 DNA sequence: TGCGCCAGCAGCCGTGGGACGGCTACTAACCAAGAGACCCAGTACTTC.

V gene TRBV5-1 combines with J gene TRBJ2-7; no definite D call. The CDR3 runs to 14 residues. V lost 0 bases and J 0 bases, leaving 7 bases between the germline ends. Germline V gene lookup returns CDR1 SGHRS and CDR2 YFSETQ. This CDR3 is CASSLEYNSYEQYF. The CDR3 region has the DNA TGCGCCAGCAGCTTGGAATATAACTCCTACGAGCAGTACTTC. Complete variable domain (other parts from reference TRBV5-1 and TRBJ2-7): KAGVTQTPRYLIKTRGQQVTLSCSPISGHRSVSWYQQTPGQGLQFLFEYFSETQRNKGNFPGRFSGRQFSNSRSEMNVSTLELGDSALYLCASSLEYNSYEQYFGPGTRLTVT.

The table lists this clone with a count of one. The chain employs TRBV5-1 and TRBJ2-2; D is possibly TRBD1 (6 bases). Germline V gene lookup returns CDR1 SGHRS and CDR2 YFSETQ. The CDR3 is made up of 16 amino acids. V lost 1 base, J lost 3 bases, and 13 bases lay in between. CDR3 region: CASSLLRGTDTGELFF. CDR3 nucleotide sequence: TGCGCCAGCAGCTTGTTAAGGGGGACGGACACCGGGGAGCTGTTTTTT.

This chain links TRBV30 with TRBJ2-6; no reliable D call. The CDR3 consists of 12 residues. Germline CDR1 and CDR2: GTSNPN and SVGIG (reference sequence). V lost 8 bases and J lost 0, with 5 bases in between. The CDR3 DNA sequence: TGTGCCGTTAACTCTGGGGCCAACGTCCTGACTTTC. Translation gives CAVNSGANVLTF.

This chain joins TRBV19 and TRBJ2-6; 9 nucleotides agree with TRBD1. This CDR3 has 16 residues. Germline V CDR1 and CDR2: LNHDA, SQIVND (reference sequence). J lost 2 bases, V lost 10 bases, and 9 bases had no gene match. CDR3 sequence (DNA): TGTGCCACGAACAGGGGGCGCGGGGCTGGGGCCAACGTCCTGACTTTC. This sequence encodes CATNRGRGAGANVLTF.

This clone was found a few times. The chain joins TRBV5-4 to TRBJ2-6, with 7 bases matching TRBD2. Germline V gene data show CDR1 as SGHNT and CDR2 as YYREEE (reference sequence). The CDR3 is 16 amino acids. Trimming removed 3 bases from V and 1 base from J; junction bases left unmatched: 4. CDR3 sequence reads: CASSWASGSGANVLTF. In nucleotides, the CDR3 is TGTGCCAGCAGCTGGGCTAGCGGTTCTGGGGCCAACGTCCTGACTTTC.

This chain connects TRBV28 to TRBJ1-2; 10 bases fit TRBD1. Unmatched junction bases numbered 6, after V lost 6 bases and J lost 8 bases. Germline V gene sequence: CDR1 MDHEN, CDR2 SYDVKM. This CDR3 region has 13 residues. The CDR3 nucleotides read TGTGCCAGCAGCATCGGGACAGGGGAAGGCTACACCTTC. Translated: CASSIGTGEGYTF.

CDR3: CASIDAGGIYEQYF. The CDR3 DNA reads as TGTGCCAGCATAGATGCGGGGGGAATCTACGAGCAGTACTTC. This chain joins TRBV6-1 and TRBJ2-7; TRBD2 aligns across 8 bases. J gave up 3 bases and V 7 bases, and 8 bases lay outside the gene matches. Germline CDR1 reads MNHNS; CDR2 reads SASEGT. The CDR3 extends over 14 amino acids.

The CDR3 here is CASSEVSGGRSSGNTIYF. DNA of the CDR3: TGTGCCAGCAGTGAAGTTTCAGGCGGCAGGAGCTCTGGAAACACCATATATTTT. The gene calls are TRBV6-1 and TRBJ1-3; D is undetermined. V lost 1 base and J 0 bases, leaving 16 bases between the germline ends. The CDR3 is made up of 18 amino acids. The germline CDR1 and CDR2 sequences are MNHNS and SASEGT.

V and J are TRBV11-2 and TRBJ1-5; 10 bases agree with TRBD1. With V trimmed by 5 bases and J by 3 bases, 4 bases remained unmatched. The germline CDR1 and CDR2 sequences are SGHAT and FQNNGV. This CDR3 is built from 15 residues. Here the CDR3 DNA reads TGTGCCAGCAGCGGCGGGACAGGGGACAATCAGCCCCAGCATTTT. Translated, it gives CASSGGTGDNQPQHF.

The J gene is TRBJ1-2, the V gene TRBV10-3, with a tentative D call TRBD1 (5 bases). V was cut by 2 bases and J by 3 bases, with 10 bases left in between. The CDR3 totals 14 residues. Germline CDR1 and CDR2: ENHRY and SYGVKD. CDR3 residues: CAISEQGGDYGYTF. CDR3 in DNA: TGTGCCATCAGTGAGCAGGGAGGAGACTATGGCTACACCTTC.

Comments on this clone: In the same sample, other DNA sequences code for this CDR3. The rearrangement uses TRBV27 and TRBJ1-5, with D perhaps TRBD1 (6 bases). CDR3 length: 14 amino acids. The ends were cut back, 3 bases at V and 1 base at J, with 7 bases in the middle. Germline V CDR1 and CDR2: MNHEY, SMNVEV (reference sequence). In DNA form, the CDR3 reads TGTGCCAGCAGTTTGAGGGGGAGCAATCAGCCCCAGCATTTT. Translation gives CASSLRGSNQPQHF.